The source of this TCR beta chain is a study of T cell responses to AZD1222 COVID-19 vaccine. Study-level points and caveats: Close to half of spike-specific TCRs reportedly recognize unmutated variant regions.

Notes on this clone: Its antigen is unidentified.

The CDR3 covers 14 residues. V was trimmed by 0 bases and J by 3 bases, leaving 8 bases between them. CDR1 and CDR2 from the germline V gene are LGHNA and YSLEER. Here immunoSEQ multiplex PCR was the method, and the copy in TCRdb shows in-frame clones only, minus some. Here the sample spans about 100,000 clones, about 87% being singletons. The chain joins TRBV4-3 to TRBJ2-5; D call uncertain. Sequences were derived from peripheral blood, sampled on day 0 of AZD1222 vaccination. This TCR came from an adult in good health. In DNA form, the CDR3 reads TGCGCCAGCAGCCAAGAACTGGATAAAGAGACCCAGTACTTC. It translates to CASSQELDKETQYF.